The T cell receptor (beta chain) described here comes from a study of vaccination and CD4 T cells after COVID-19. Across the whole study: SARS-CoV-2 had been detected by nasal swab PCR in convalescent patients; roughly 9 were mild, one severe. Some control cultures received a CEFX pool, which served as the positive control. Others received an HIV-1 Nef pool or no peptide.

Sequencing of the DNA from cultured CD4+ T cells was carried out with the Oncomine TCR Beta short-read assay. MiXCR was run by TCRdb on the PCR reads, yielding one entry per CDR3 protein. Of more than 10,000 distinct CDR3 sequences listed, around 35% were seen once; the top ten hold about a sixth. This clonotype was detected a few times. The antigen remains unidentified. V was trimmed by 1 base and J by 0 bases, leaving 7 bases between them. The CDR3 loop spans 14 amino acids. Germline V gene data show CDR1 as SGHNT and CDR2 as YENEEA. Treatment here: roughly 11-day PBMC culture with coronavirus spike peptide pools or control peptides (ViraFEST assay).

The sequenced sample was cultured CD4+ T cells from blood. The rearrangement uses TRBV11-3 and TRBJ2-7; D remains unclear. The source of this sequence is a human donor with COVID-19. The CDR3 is CASSLAGSSYEQYF. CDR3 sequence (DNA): TGTGCCAGCAGCTTAGCAGGTTCCTCCTACGAGCAGTACTTC.